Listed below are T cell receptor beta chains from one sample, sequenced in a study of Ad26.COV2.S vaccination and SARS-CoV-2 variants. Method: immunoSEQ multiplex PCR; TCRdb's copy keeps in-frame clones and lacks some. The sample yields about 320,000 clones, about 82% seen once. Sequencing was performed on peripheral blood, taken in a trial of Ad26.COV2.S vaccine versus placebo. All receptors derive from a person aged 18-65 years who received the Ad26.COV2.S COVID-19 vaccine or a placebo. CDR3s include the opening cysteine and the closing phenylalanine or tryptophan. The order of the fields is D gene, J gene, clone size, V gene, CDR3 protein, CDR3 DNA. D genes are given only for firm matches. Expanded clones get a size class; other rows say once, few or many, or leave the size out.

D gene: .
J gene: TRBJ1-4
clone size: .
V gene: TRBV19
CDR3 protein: CASSTSSAGSAKLFF
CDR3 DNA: TGTGCCAGTAGTACCTCCTCGGCAGGGTCGGCGAAACTGTTTTTT

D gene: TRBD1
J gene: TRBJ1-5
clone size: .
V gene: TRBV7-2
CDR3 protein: CASSRDRGFQPQHF
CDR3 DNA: TGTGCCAGCAGCCGGGACAGGGGGTTCCAGCCCCAGCATTTT

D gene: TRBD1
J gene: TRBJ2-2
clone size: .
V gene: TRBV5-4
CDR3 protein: CASSFQQGFTGELFF
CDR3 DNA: TGTGCCAGCAGCTTTCAACAGGGGTTTACCGGGGAGCTGTTTTTT

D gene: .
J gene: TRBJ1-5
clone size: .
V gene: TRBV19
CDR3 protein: CASSMVGAGQPQHF
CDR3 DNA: TGTGCCAGTAGTATGGTGGGGGCAGGTCAGCCCCAGCATTTT

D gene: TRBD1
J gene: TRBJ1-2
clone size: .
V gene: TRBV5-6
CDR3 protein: CASSFGRQGVRNYGYTF
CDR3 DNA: TGTGCCAGCAGCTTCGGGCGACAGGGGGTCCGGAACTATGGCTACACCTTC

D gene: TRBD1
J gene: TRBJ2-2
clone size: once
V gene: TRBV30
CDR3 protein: CAWSTGQVLGGELFF
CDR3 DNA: TGTGCCTGGAGTACCGGACAGGTCCTAGGCGGGGAGCTGTTTTTT

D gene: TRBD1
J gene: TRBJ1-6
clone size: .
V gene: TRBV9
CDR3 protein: CASSTQWTGGTNSPLHF
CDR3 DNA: TGTGCCAGCAGCACCCAATGGACAGGGGGGACTAATTCACCCCTCCACTTT

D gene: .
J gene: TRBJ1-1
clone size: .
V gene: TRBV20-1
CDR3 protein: CSLRMDTEAFF
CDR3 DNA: TGCAGTCTTAGAATGGACACTGAAGCTTTCTTT

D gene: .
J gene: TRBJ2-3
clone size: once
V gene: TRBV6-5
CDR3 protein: CASSPTWSTDTQYF
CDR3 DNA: TGTGCCAGCAGTCCGACTTGGAGCACAGATACGCAGTATTTT

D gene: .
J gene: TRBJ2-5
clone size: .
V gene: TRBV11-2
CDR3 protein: CASSRLRENQETQYF
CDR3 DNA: TGTGCCAGCAGCCGTCTGAGGGAGAATCAAGAGACCCAGTACTTC

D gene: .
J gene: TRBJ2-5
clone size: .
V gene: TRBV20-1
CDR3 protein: CSASGLVEETQYF
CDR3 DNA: TGCAGTGCTAGTGGGCTAGTGGAAGAGACCCAGTACTTC

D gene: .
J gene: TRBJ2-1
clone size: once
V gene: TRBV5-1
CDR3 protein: CASSIAGNEQFF
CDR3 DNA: TGCGCCAGCAGCATAGCAGGCAATGAGCAGTTCTTC

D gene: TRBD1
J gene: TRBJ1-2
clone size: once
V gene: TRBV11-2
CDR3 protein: CASSIDRGPSYGYTF
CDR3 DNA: TGTGCCAGCAGCATCGACAGGGGCCCTTCGTATGGCTACACCTTC

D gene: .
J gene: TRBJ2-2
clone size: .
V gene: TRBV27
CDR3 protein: CASSPGVGTGELFF
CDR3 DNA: TGTGCCAGCAGTCCCGGGGTGGGCACCGGGGAGCTGTTTTTT

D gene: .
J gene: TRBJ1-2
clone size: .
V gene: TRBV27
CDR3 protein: CASSAGAPPLDYGYTF
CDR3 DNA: TGTGCCAGCAGTGCTGGAGCACCACCTTTAGACTATGGCTACACCTTC

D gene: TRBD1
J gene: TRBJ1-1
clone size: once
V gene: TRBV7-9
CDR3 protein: CASSPDRGRFTEAFF
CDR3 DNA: TGTGCCAGCAGCCCCGACAGGGGGCGATTCACTGAAGCTTTCTTT

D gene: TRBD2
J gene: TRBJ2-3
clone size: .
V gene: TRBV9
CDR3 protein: CASSQTSGGSLITDTQYF
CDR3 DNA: TGTGCCAGCAGTCAGACTAGCGGGGGTTCGCTGATCACAGATACGCAGTATTTT

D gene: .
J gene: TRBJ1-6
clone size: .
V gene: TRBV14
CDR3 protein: CASSQGWGSGNSPLHF
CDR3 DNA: TGTGCCAGCAGCCAGGGATGGGGATCGGGGAATTCACCCCTCCACTTT

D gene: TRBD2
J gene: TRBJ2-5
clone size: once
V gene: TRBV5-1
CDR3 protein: CASSTGLVGTETQYF
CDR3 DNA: TGCGCCAGCAGCACCGGACTAGTGGGCACCGAGACCCAGTACTTC

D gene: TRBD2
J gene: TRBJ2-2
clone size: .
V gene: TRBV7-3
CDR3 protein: CASSPLGLAGTTNTGELFF
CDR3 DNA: TGTGCCAGCAGCCCCTTGGGACTAGCGGGGACTACGAACACCGGGGAGCTGTTTTTT

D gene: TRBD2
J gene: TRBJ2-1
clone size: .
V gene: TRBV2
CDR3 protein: CASSPLAGGPGNEQFF
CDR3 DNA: TGTGCCAGCAGCCCGCTAGCGGGGGGGCCCGGGAATGAGCAGTTCTTC

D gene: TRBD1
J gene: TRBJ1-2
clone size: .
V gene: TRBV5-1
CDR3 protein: CASSSGTGEGGYTF
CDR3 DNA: TGCGCCAGCAGCTCAGGGACAGGGGAAGGTGGCTACACCTTC

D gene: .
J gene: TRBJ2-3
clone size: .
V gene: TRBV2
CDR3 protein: CASSEDPSTDTQYF
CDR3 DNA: TGTGCCAGCAGCGAGGATCCTAGCACAGATACGCAGTATTTT

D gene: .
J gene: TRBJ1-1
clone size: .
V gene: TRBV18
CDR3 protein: CASSPPGTRGTEAFF
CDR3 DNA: TGTGCCAGCTCACCCCCGGGAACGAGGGGGACTGAAGCTTTCTTT

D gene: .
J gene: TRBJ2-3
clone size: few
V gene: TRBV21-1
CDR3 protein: CASSKCADSTDTQYF
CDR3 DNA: TGTGCCAGCAGCAAATGTGCTGACAGCACAGATACGCAGTATTTT

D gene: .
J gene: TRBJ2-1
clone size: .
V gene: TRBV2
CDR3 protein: CASSELATVSNEQFF
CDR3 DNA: TGTGCCAGCAGTGAGTTAGCCACAGTCAGCAATGAGCAGTTCTTC

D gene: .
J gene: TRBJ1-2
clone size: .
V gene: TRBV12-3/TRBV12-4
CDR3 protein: CASSLGGKGGYTF
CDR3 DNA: TGTGCCAGCAGTTTGGGGGGTAAGGGCGGCTACACCTTC

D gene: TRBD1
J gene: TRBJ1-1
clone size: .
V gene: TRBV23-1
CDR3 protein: CASSHGTGRSNTEAFF
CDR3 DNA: TGCGCCAGCAGTCATGGGACAGGGCGTTCGAACACTGAAGCTTTCTTT